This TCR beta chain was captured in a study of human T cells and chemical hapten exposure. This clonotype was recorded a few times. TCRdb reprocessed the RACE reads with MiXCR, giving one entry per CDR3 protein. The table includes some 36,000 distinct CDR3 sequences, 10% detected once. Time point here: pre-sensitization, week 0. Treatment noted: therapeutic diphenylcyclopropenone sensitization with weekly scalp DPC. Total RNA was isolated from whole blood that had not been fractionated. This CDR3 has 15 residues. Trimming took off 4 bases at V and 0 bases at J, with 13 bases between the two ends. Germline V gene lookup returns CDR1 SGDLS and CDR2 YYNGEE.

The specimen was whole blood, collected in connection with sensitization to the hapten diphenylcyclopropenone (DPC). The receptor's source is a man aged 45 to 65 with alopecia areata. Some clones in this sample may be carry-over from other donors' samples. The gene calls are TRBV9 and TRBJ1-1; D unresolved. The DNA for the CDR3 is TGTGCCAGCAGCCCACGACAAGGTATGAACACTGAAGCTTTCTTT. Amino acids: CASSPRQGMNTEAFF.